This T cell receptor beta chain was identified during a study of blood T cell repertoires in COVID-19. Looking at the study overall: Sources were T cells, B-cell-depleted T cells, or PBMCs; the material itself was cDNA or gDNA.

This CDR3 is 15 amino acids long. CDR1 and CDR2 from the germline V gene are MNHEY and SMNVEV (reference sequence). V lost 6 bases and J lost 7; bases outside the gene matches: 11. Authors' analysis steps: Estimation of nucleated cell counts was performed using reference gene primer amplification. Assay used: immunoSEQ multiplex PCR; TCRdb lists only in-frame clones, some missing. The V and J calls and the clone size are those of that table, but D and trimming were determined from the DNA. The table includes some 57,000 clones, roughly 87% detected once. Sequencing input: peripheral blood. This TCR came from a man between 60 and 75 years old with acute or convalescent COVID-19. The chain joins TRBV27 to TRBJ1-5, with 8 bases matching TRBD1. This CDR3 is CASSKAGGAVQPQHF. The CDR3 region has the DNA TGTGCCAGCAGCAAGGCAGGGGGCGCCGTCCAGCCCCAGCATTTT.